Presented here are 16 T cell receptor beta chains from one specimen sequenced in a study of blood T cell repertoires in COVID-19. This table comes from immunoSEQ multiplex PCR, and its TCRdb copy is limited to in-frame clones, with some not included. The table has 81,000 or so clones, around 86% seen once; the top ten hold 7% to 9%. The material sequenced was peripheral blood. These receptors originate from a man aged 50 to 59 with active COVID-19.

The chain recombines TRBV5-6 with TRBJ2-2; D is possibly TRBD1 (6 bases). The germline gives CDR1 SGHDT, CDR2 YYEEEE. V dropped 2 bases and J dropped 7 bases, with 15 bases sitting between them. The CDR3 totals 15 residues. CDR3 bases: TGTGCCAGCAGCTTAACAGGGTCGTGGGACGGGGAGCTGTTTTTT. The encoded protein is CASSLTGSWDGELFF.

The rearrangement links TRBV5-1 to TRBJ2-2; 12 bases fit TRBD2. Germline trimming cut 3 bases from V and 4 bases from J; bases unmatched to any gene: 7. Looked up from germline, CDR1 is SGHRS and CDR2 is YFSETQ. The CDR3 totals 17 residues. The CDR3 here is CASSSRLAGVGTGELFF. The CDR3 nucleotides are TGCGCCAGCAGCTCCCGACTAGCGGGAGTGGGCACCGGGGAGCTGTTTTTT. The complete variable domain, with remaining parts taken from reference TRBV5-1 and TRBJ2-2, reads KAGVTQTPRYLIKTRGQQVTLSCSPISGHRSVSWYQQTPGQGLQFLFEYFSETQRNKGNFPGRFSGRQFSNSRSEMNVSTLELGDSALYLCASSSRLAGVGTGELFFGEGSRLTVL.

This clone was picked up one time. This chain connects TRBV5-1 to TRBJ1-2; 8 bases match TRBD1. The germline gives CDR1 SGHRS, CDR2 YFSETQ. The CDR3 covers 15 residues. J was trimmed by 5 bases and V by 2 bases; bases with no gene match: 8. The CDR3 protein is CASSLSRTGRYGYTF. CDR3 nucleotides: TGCGCCAGCAGCTTATCCCGGACAGGGAGGTATGGCTACACCTTC.

J is TRBJ2-2 and V is TRBV19; perhaps TRBD1 as D (6 bases). CDR1 is LNHDA and CDR2 is SQIVND in the germline V gene (reference sequence). V lost 3 bases and J lost 0, with 11 bases in between. CDR3 size: 16 residues. The CDR3 reads CASSMVGGPNTGELFF. The CDR3 DNA reads TGTGCCAGTAGTATGGTAGGGGGTCCGAACACCGGGGAGCTGTTTTTT.

The chain couples TRBV9 to TRBJ2-3; 9 nucleotides align to TRBD2. The germline V gene encodes CDR1 SGDLS and CDR2 YYNGEE. Trimming at V came to 3 bases and at J to 1 base, leaving 6 bases not matched to a gene. The CDR3 spans 16 residues. DNA for the CDR3: TGTGCCAGCAGCGGTAGCGGGAGAGGGGGCACAGATACGCAGTATTTT. Translating gives CASSGSGRGGTDTQYF.

This chain uses TRBV11-3 with TRBJ1-2; D gene uncertain. This CDR3 is built from 13 residues. Germline lookup yields CDR1 SGHNT and CDR2 YENEEA. V was pared by 3 bases and J by 7 bases, with 12 bases between. CDR3 in amino acids: CASSFIDGGGYTF. The CDR3, as DNA: TGTGCCAGCAGCTTCATTGATGGCGGTGGCTACACCTTC.

The chain is built from TRBV7-6 and TRBJ2-2; 8 nucleotides match TRBD1. Unmatched junction bases numbered 5, after V lost 5 bases and J lost 6 bases. The CDR3 sequence is 14 residues long. Germline V gene data show CDR1 as SGHVS and CDR2 as FNYEAQ. The CDR3 nucleotides are TGTGCCAGCAGCGAACAGGGGGAGGCCGGGGAGCTGTTTTTT. This gives the protein CASSEQGEAGELFF. Combining the CDR3 with reference TRBV7-6 and TRBJ2-2 gives the whole variable domain GAGVSQSPRYKVTKRGQDVALRCDPISGHVSLYWYRQALGQGPEFLTYFNYEAQQDKSGLPNDRFSAERPEGSISTLTIQRTEQRDSAMYRCASSEQGEAGELFFGEGSRLTVL.

Within the sample, this clone is medium-sized (0.01 to 0.1%). This sequence joins TRBV5-6 and TRBJ1-1, with D possibly matching TRBD1 (5 bases). The CDR3 is made up of 13 amino acids. Germline V gene sequence: CDR1 SGHDT, CDR2 YYEEEE. Trimming removed 1 base from V and 4 bases from J, with 8 bases in between. The CDR3 sequence: CASSLLGGTEAFF. Written as DNA, the CDR3 is TGTGCCAGCAGCTTGCTCGGGGGCACTGAAGCTTTCTTT.

The chain links TRBV28 to TRBJ1-3, with D possibly TRBD1 on 6 matching bases. The CDR3 has 16 amino acids. CDR1 MDHEN and CDR2 SYDVKM come from the germline V gene. Trimming shortened V by 2 bases and J by 3 bases, and 14 bases separated the two germline ends. The CDR3 is CASSLPSTGYGNTIYF. For the CDR3, the DNA is TGTGCCAGCAGTTTACCCTCAACAGGGTATGGAAACACCATATATTTT.

This rearrangement joins TRBV11-2 to TRBJ1-4; possible D gene TRBD1, 6 bases. V lost 4 bases and J 5 bases, leaving 14 bases between the germline ends. The germline CDR1 and CDR2 sequences are SGHAT and FQNNGV. The CDR3 has 15 residues. The DNA for the CDR3 is TGTGCCAGCAGCTCTTGGACAGCGGTGAATGAAAAACTGTTTTTT. Translation: CASSSWTAVNEKLFF. The full variable domain, rest sourced from reference TRBV11-2 and TRBJ1-4, is EAGVAQSPRYKIIEKRQSVAFWCNPISGHATLYWYQQILGQGPKLLIQFQNNGVVDDSQLPKDRFSAERLKGVDSTLKIQPAKLEDSAVYLCASSSWTAVNEKLFFGSGTQLSVL.

This rearrangement joins TRBV5-4 to TRBJ2-1, with 9 bases matching TRBD1. In germline, CDR1 is SGHNT, CDR2 YYREEE (reference sequence). Trimming at V came to 4 bases and at J to 8 bases, leaving 7 bases not matched to a gene. This CDR3 spans 14 amino acids. The CDR3 is CASSLRDRDYEQFF. CDR3 sequence (DNA): TGTGCCAGCAGCCTCCGGGACAGGGACTATGAGCAGTTCTTC.

The chain couples TRBV9 to TRBJ2-5; TRBD1 agrees at 9 bases. The CDR3 has 15 amino acids. In germline, CDR1 is SGDLS, CDR2 YYNGEE. Losses at the gene ends were 7 bases for V and 5 bases for J; bases not matched to a gene: 12. In DNA form, the CDR3 reads TGTGCCAGCGGCACTACAGGGGGCGATTGGGAGACCCAGTACTTC. The encoded protein is CASGTTGGDWETQYF.

The rearrangement joins TRBV30 to TRBJ2-5; 8 bases align to TRBD2. The CDR3 contains 16 residues. V shed 2 bases and J 1 base; nucleotides not matched to a gene: 9. Germline assignment: CDR1 GTSNPN and CDR2 SVGIG (reference sequence). The CDR3 spells CAWSPLGLAGQETQYF. The CDR3 bases are TGTGCCTGGAGTCCCCTCGGCCTAGCGGGCCAAGAGACCCAGTACTTC.

The chain combines TRBV9 with TRBJ1-2; D gene ambiguous. Germline V CDR1 and CDR2: SGDLS, YYNGEE. There are 15 residues in the CDR3. V was clipped by 0 bases and J by 4 bases, with 13 bases between them. DNA for the CDR3: TGTGCCAGCAGCGTAGGGCTCGCAGGTCTCTATGGCTACACCTTC. This gives the protein CASSVGLAGLYGYTF. Full variable domain (outside the CDR3, taken from reference TRBV9 and TRBJ1-2): DSGVTQTPKHLITATGQRVTLRCSPRSGDLSVYWYQQSLDQGLQFLIQYYNGEERAKGNILERFSAQQFPDLHSELNLSSLELGDSALYFCASSVGLAGLYGYTFGSGTRLTVV.

The chain is built from TRBV5-1 and TRBJ1-2, with TRBD1 as a possible D gene (5 bases). The CDR3 loop spans 15 amino acids. Germline V lookup: CDR1 SGHRS, CDR2 YFSETQ. Trimming took 3 bases from V and 5 from J, leaving 17 bases between them. As DNA, the CDR3 is TGCGCCAGCAGCTCCCGAGCGACAGCACCTTATGGCTACACCTTC. Amino acids: CASSSRATAPYGYTF.

The table lists this clone with a few counts. The chain has TRBV11-2 and TRBJ2-5, with TRBD1 as a possible D gene (6 bases). The V gene's germline CDR1 is SGHAT and CDR2 FQNNGV. V lost 5 bases and J 1 base, leaving 14 bases between the germline ends. The length of the CDR3 is 15 residues. The CDR3 is CASSPRRTVQETQYF. CDR3 DNA sequence: TGTGCCAGCAGCCCTAGGAGGACAGTCCAAGAGACCCAGTACTTC.